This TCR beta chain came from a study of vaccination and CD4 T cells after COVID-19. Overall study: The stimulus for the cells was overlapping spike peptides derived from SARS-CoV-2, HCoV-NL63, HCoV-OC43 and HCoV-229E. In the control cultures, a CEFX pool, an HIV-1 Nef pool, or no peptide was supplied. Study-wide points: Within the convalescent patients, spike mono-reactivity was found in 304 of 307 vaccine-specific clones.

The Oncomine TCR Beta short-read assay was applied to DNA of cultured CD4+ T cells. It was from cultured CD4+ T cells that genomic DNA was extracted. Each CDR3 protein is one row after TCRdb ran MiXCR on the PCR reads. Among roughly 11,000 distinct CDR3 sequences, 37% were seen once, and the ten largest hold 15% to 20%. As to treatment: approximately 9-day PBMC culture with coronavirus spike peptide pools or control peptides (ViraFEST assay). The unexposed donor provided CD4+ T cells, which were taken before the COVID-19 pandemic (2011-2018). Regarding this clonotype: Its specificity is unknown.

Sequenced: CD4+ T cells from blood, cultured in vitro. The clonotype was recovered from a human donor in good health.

CDR3 nucleotides: TGCAGTGTTTCGCCGTGGGCTGTCGGAAATTCACCCCTCCACTTT. Its protein is CSVSPWAVGNSPLHF. The rearrangement uses TRBV20-1 and TRBJ1-6; D call uncertain. This CDR3 spans 15 amino acids. The germline CDR1 and CDR2 sequences are DFQATT and SNEGSKA (reference sequence). Trimming took 7 bases from V and 7 from J, leaving 20 bases between them.